A selection of T cell receptor beta chains follows, all from one sample in a study of blood T cell repertoires in COVID-19. Produced via immunoSEQ multiplex PCR; TCRdb's table is partial and in-frame only. The repertoire holds 50,000 to 60,000 clones, with 89% as singletons. Sequenced: peripheral blood. These receptors came from a man in his fifties or sixties with acute or convalescent COVID-19. The CDR3 runs from the conserved cysteine through the conserved F or W. Some rows have no size entry. The others give once, few or many, or a class for an expanded clone.

CDR3 protein	clone size	V gene
CASSFVVSGANVLTF	-	TRBV11-3
CASSPRWTSGGRSSTDTQYF	-	TRBV3-1/TRBV3-2
CASKLNRGQYEQYF	-	TRBV6-5
CASSLRQDDSPLHF	-	TRBV9
CASSQGGTAYNSPLHF	-	TRBV7-2
CASSGGAAGNTIYF	-	TRBV6-5
CASISGTGRNF	-	TRBV5-8
CAISAGEVRNIQYF	-	TRBV6-5
CASSETGTYGYTF	-	TRBV2
CASSEERGGGGQETQYF	-	TRBV6-1
CAHGGDYSGNTIYF	-	TRBV10-1
CASSGVRDEKLFF	-	TRBV25-1
CASSSQGTGGYTF	once	TRBV5-1
CASSFQTGWNYGYTF	-	TRBV5-6
CASSYYLGLGAGELFF	-	TRBV6-5
CASSITVMNTEAFF	-	TRBV19
CASSYFLGGTYGYTF	-	TRBV6-5
CAWTWTSSYNEQFF	-	TRBV30
CASSGQGGGRNTIYF	once	TRBV27
CASSLSEAGGANVLTF	once	TRBV13
CASSVDPGQGSSPLHF	-	TRBV9
CSTTGGTEAFF	-	TRBV20-1